This T cell receptor beta chain derives from a study of tumor and adjacent non-tumor tissue in lung cancer. The template was RNA from unsorted bulk tissue. V lost 5 bases, J lost 2 bases, and 17 bases lay in between. There are 16 residues in the CDR3. Germline CDR1 is SGHVS and CDR2 is FQNEAQ. The library came from three nested PCR rounds adapted from ARM-PCR protocols. TCRdb reprocessed the multiplex PCR reads via MiXCR and lists one record per CDR3 protein. The table has 120,000 or so distinct CDR3 sequences, about 66% seen once. Sequencing used lung tumor tissue. The chain carries TRBV7-8 and TRBJ2-3; D may be TRBD1 or TRBD2 (5 bases each). The sequence came from a young man with non-small cell lung cancer. The chain's CDR3 is CASSHRDQGSTDTQYF. CDR3 DNA: TGTGCCAGCAGCCATCGGGACCAGGGATCCACAGATACGCAGTATTTT.